The clone carrying this T cell receptor (beta chain) was seen a few times. Its matching antigen is unknown. TCRdb fed the 5' RACE reads into MiXCR, producing one record per CDR3 protein. Of around 430,000 distinct CDR3 sequences listed, approximately 15% are singletons. The sample belongs to a study of T-cell memory formation after mild COVID-19. Study summary: The study found TCR clusters largely donor specific. Findings and limits, study-wide: Clones that shrank (day 15 to 85) were balanced CD4/CD8, whereas later expanders leaned CD4+. Mainly in CM and EM were contracting CD4+ clones; CD8+ were in EMRA.

This CDR3 region has 11 residues. The V gene's germline CDR1 is MNHEY and CDR2 SVGAGI. V lost 10 bases and J lost 5, with 11 bases in between. Source material: PBMCs or a T cell subset sorted from them (not recorded which). This chain uses TRBV6-5 with TRBJ2-5; no firm D call. The source of this sequence is a man younger than 30 who had mild COVID-19 (a few samples of this study predate the infection). Cell type and time point are not known. CDR3 sequence: CATLLMETQYF. Here the CDR3 DNA reads TGTGCCACCTTGCTTATGGAGACCCAGTACTTC.